This T cell receptor beta chain derives from a study of T-cell memory formation after mild COVID-19. Whole-study context: Largely, TCR clusters stayed within a single donor. Study-wide results and limits: The main location of contracting CD4+ clones was CM and EM, and that of contracting CD8+ clones was EMRA. Whereas later expanders leaned CD4+, clones contracting day 15 to 85 showed a balanced CD4/CD8 makeup.

There are a few counts of this clonotype. Its antigen is unidentified. Constant-segment primers and 5'RACE yielded cDNA libraries for TCR alpha and TCR beta, each carrying sample barcodes and UMIs. TCRdb passed the 5' RACE reads through MiXCR, listing each CDR3 protein once. This table holds just over 400,000 distinct CDR3 sequences, less than 25% found once. The CDR3 covers 14 residues. Germline V CDR1 and CDR2: MNHEY, SVGEGT. Trimming removed 0 bases at V and 6 bases at J, with 11 bases between. The TCR sequence derives from an adult woman who had mild COVID-19 (a few samples of this study predate the infection). Cell type and time point are not known. V usage is TRBV6-2 or TRBV6-3 and J usage is TRBJ2-5; D ambiguous. Source material: PBMCs or a T cell subset sorted from them (not recorded which). In nucleotides, the CDR3 is TGTGCCAGCAGTTACTCGACCGGGCGTAAGACCCAGTACTTC. It specifies CASSYSTGRKTQYF.